Listed here are 22 T cell receptor beta chains from one sample, sequenced in a study of cytomegalovirus exposure and HLA in healthy donors. PCR used 60 Vbeta primers and 13 Jbeta primers. Repertoires were generated with immunoSEQ multiplex PCR, while TCRdb's copy carries only in-frame clones and drops some. The table has some 140,000 clones, roughly 74% seen once. Specimen: PBMCs. The receptors come from a man between 18 and 35 years old in good health and CMV-seronegative.

This clone was picked up one time. Within the sample, other DNA sequences also encode this same CDR3. This chain links TRBV7-9 with TRBJ1-2; D not certain. Germline CDR1 reads SEHNR; CDR2 reads FQNEAQ (reference sequence). Trimming stripped 0 bases from V and 3 bases from J, with 5 bases between. There are 13 residues in the CDR3. Written as DNA, the CDR3 is TGTGCCAGCAGCTTAGCGGGAGACTATGGCTACACCTTC. Translating gives CASSLAGDYGYTF.

J is TRBJ2-5 and V is TRBV27, with D maybe TRBD2 (6 bases). Matching the DNA end better, TRBJ2-7 makes the J call doubtful. The CDR3 runs 11 residues. Germline V gene sequence: CDR1 MNHEY, CDR2 SMNVEV (reference sequence). CDR3 residues: CATGGAYEQYF. For the CDR3, the DNA is TGTGCCACCGGCGGGGCCTACGAGCAGTACTTC.

The rearrangement links TRBV19 to TRBJ2-7; D possibly corresponds to TRBD2 (5 bases). Per germline, CDR1 LNHDA and CDR2 SQIVND (reference sequence). The CDR3 has 16 amino acids. CDR3 loop: CASSSTPGSSSYEKYV. CDR3 bases: TGTGCCAGTAGTTCTACCCCGGGATCCTCTTCCTACGAGAAGTACGTC.

The chain couples TRBV10-3 to TRBJ2-2; D gene uncertain. The germline gives CDR1 ENHRY, CDR2 SYGVKD. Trimming took off 5 bases at V and 3 bases at J, with 10 bases between the two ends. The CDR3 length is 14 residues. Written as DNA, the CDR3 is TGTGCCATCAGTCAGGCCCTGGACACCGGGGAGCTGTTTTTT. It encodes CAISQALDTGELFF.

CDR3 nucleotide sequence: TGTGCCTGGGCGCGGTTGGTAGCGGACAATGAGCAGTTCTTC. As protein: CAWARLVADNEQFF. This chain joins TRBV30 and TRBJ2-1, with D possibly being TRBD2 (6 bases). The CDR3 has 14 amino acids. The germline V gene encodes CDR1 GTSNPN and CDR2 SVGIG (reference sequence). With 5 bases removed from V and 5 bases from J, the gap between germline ends came to 16 bases.

This chain joins TRBV2 and TRBJ1-5, with D hard to call. CDR1 and CDR2 (germline): SNHLY, FYNNEI. This CDR3 is built from 14 residues. With 3 bases removed from V and 4 bases from J, the gap between germline ends came to 10 bases. The CDR3 DNA is TGTGCCAGCAGTGAGCGAGAGGGAAATCAGCCCCAGCATTTT. It translates to CASSEREGNQPQHF.

The chain joins TRBV29-1 to TRBJ2-1, with 9 bases that match TRBD1. The CDR3 spans 12 residues. V shed 7 bases, J shed 7 bases, and the junction held 5 bases outside the gene matches. Germline CDR1 is SQVTM and CDR2 is ANQGSEA. CDR3 protein: CSAGQGLNEQFF. The CDR3 nucleotides are TGCAGCGCGGGACAGGGACTAAATGAGCAGTTCTTC.

This chain connects TRBV5-1 to TRBJ1-4; D is undetermined. Germline V gives CDR1 SGHRS, CDR2 YFSETQ. Trimming cost V 2 bases and J 4 bases, with 6 bases left between them. The CDR3 runs to 13 residues. The CDR3, as DNA: TGCGCCAGCAGCTTCGTCCGTAATGAAAAACTGTTTTTT. Translation: CASSFVRNEKLFF.

This chain joins TRBV7-2 and TRBJ1-1; D might be TRBD1 (6 bases). The germline V and J ends were trimmed by 4 bases and 6 bases, with 9 bases remaining between them. The germline V gene has CDR1 SGHTA and CDR2 FQGNSA. This CDR3 is 12 amino acids long. CDR3 sequence reads: CASSSTGSEAFF. Here the CDR3 DNA reads TGTGCCAGCAGCTCCACAGGGTCTGAAGCTTTCTTT.

This chain joins TRBV7-9 and TRBJ1-2; maybe TRBD1 (5 bases). Trimming removed 5 bases at V and 0 bases at J, with 13 bases between. The CDR3 totals 15 residues. Germline CDR1 and CDR2: SEHNR and FQNEAQ (reference sequence). CDR3 nucleotides: TGTGCCAGCAGCCCAGACAGACCCCCTAACTATGGCTACACCTTC. Protein product: CASSPDRPPNYGYTF.

This rearrangement joins TRBV5-8 to TRBJ2-7; 7 bases are a match to TRBD1. V gave up 7 bases and J gave up 3 bases; unmatched junction bases: 10. The CDR3 consists of 14 residues. The V gene's germline CDR1 is SGHTS and CDR2 YDEGEE. CDR3 sequence reads: CASLPRGIDYEQYV. CDR3 in DNA: TGTGCCAGCCTCCCCAGGGGGATTGACTACGAGCAGTACGTC.

CDR3 sequence: CASSLEGTMVEQFF. The CDR3, as DNA: TGCGCCAGCAGCCTCGAGGGCACAATGGTGGAGCAGTTCTTC. The chain employs TRBV4-1 and TRBJ2-1, with D perhaps TRBD2 (5 bases). The CDR3 loop spans 14 amino acids. Per the germline V gene, CDR1 is MGHRA and CDR2 is YSYEKL. Trimming left V 4 bases short and J 10 bases short, with 17 bases between.

This clone was counted only a few times. V and J are TRBV28 and TRBJ1-1; 7 bases fit TRBD1. The CDR3 consists of 13 residues. Losses at the gene ends were 7 bases for V and 3 bases for J; bases not matched to a gene: 5. Per the germline V gene, CDR1 is MDHEN and CDR2 is SYDVKM. CDR3 region: CASIYRGDTEAFF. Here the CDR3 DNA reads TGTGCCAGCATCTACAGGGGCGACACTGAAGCTTTCTTT.

The sample holds a few counts of this clone. CDR3 residues: CSVRRGGFAEAFF. CDR3 DNA: TGCAGCGTCCGACGCGGTGGGTTCGCTGAAGCTTTCTTT. The chain has TRBV29-1 and TRBJ1-1; no firm D call. CDR1 and CDR2 from the germline V gene are SQVTM and ANQGSEA. With 6 bases removed from V and 6 bases from J, the gap between germline ends came to 17 bases. CDR3 size: 13 residues.

This chain links TRBV5-1 with TRBJ2-1; D possibly corresponds to TRBD2 (6 bases). CDR1 is SGHRS and CDR2 is YFSETQ in the germline V gene. The V and J ends lost 4 bases and 5 bases respectively, with 16 bases between them. This CDR3 is 15 amino acids long. For the CDR3, the DNA is TGCGCCAGCAGCCTCCTAGCGAGAGGGGACAATGAGCAGTTCTTC. Translating it yields CASSLLARGDNEQFF.

The chain is built from TRBV7-9 and TRBJ1-4; possibly TRBD1 for D (6 bases). V gave up 5 bases and J gave up 7 bases, with 20 bases separating them. Germline V gives CDR1 SEHNR, CDR2 FQNEAQ (reference sequence). The CDR3 has 16 residues. The CDR3 loop is CASSPYSRGFGEKLFF. CDR3 sequence (DNA): TGTGCCAGCAGCCCTTACTCGAGGGGGTTTGGTGAAAAACTGTTTTTT. The variable domain in full, completed from reference TRBV7-9 and TRBJ1-4, reads DTGVSQNPRHKITKRGQNVTFRCDPISEHNRLYWYRQTLGQGPEFLTYFQNEAQLEKSRLLSDRFSAERPKGSFSTLEIQRTEQGDSAMYLCASSPYSRGFGEKLFFGSGTQLSVL.

This sequence joins TRBV29-1 and TRBJ2-3; 8 bases are a match to TRBD2. This CDR3 has 15 residues. Unmatched junction bases numbered 6, after V lost 3 bases and J lost 1 base. The V gene's germline CDR1 is SQVTM and CDR2 ANQGSEA. The CDR3 loop reads CSVDGAAGGTDTQYF. The CDR3 coding sequence is TGCAGCGTTGATGGGGCAGCGGGGGGCACAGATACGCAGTATTTT.

This clone was recorded a few times. This sample also contains other DNA sequences that code for the same CDR3. The chain carries TRBV28 and TRBJ2-1; D may be TRBD1 (7 bases). This CDR3 has 15 residues. V lost 8 bases, J lost 0 bases, and 14 bases lay in between. Germline V CDR1 and CDR2: MDHEN, SYDVKM. This chain's CDR3 is CASSRGDSSYNEQFF. As DNA, the CDR3 is TGTGCCAGCTCCAGGGGGGATAGCTCCTACAATGAGCAGTTCTTC.

The V call is TRBV2, the J call TRBJ1-5; 7 bases align to TRBD1. Germline values: CDR1 SNHLY, CDR2 FYNNEI. The CDR3 runs to 15 residues. Trimming at V came to 6 bases and at J to 0 bases, leaving 5 bases not matched to a gene. In DNA form, the CDR3 reads TGTGCCAGCAGGGGGCAGGGGGATAGCAATCAGCCCCAGCATTTT. Translation gives CASRGQGDSNQPQHF. The complete variable domain, with remaining parts taken from reference TRBV2 and TRBJ1-5, reads EPEVTQTPSHQVTQMGQEVILRCVPISNHLYFYWYRQILGQKVEFLVSFYNNEISEKSEIFDDQFSVERPDGSNFTLKIRSTKLEDSAMYFCASRGQGDSNQPQHFGDGTRLSIL.

This clone was seen a handful of times. This chain joins TRBV7-9 and TRBJ1-5; perhaps TRBD1 as D (5 bases). The germline gives CDR1 SEHNR, CDR2 FQNEAQ (reference sequence). This CDR3 has 14 residues. The V end was cut by 6 bases, the J end by 11 bases, with 20 bases between. CDR3 sequence (DNA): TGTGCCAGCAGTTCCTCCCCAGGGAGGCACTCCCAGCATTTT. It encodes CASSSSPGRHSQHF.

This clone occurred once. The chain combines TRBV4-1 with TRBJ2-1; D is uncertain. From germline, CDR1 is MGHRA and CDR2 YSYEKL. The CDR3 is 16 residues long. The V gene lost 1 base and the J gene lost 0 bases, with 10 bases spanning the gap. For the CDR3, the DNA is TGCGCCAGCAGCCAAGTTCACAGTAGCTCCTACAATGAGCAGTTCTTC. Translated: CASSQVHSSSYNEQFF.

The J gene is TRBJ2-7, the V gene TRBV5-1, with D perhaps TRBD1 (5 bases). Trimming cost V 4 bases and J 4 bases, with 9 bases left between them. CDR1 and CDR2 (germline): SGHRS, YFSETQ. The CDR3 spans 12 residues. CDR3 protein: CASSIDRYEQYF. Written as DNA, the CDR3 is TGCGCCAGCAGCATCGACAGATACGAGCAGTACTTC.